This T cell receptor (beta chain) was documented in a study of T cells expressing NK-cell markers. Study as a whole: The TCR beta repertoires were obtained from sorted CD3+CD56+NKG2C+, CD3+CD56+NKG2C- and CD3+CD56-NKG2C+ T cells.

Notes on this clonotype: The target antigen is unknown.

General study points: Of CD8+ T cells, roughly 1.0-8% belonged to dominant NKG2C+ clonotypes in five or six donors. A few of the donors also had these clonotypes leading their CD3+CD56-NKG2C+ fraction.

TCRdb processed the 5' RACE reads again and assigns one entry to each CDR3 protein, with no DNA. The sample table sets out 450,000 to 600,000 distinct CDR3 sequences. The TCR comes from a man aged 18 to 29 in good health. Material: blood T cells: a sorted CD56 or NKG2C T cell subset, CD4+ or CD8+ T cells, or bulk PBMC T cells (not recorded which).

The chain's CDR3 is CASSREGKVTDTQYF. The chain joins TRBV5-1 to TRBJ2-3; the TCRdb call, TRBD2, lacks DNA for checking. CDR3 length: 15 residues. Germline CDR1 is SGHRS and CDR2 is YFSETQ.